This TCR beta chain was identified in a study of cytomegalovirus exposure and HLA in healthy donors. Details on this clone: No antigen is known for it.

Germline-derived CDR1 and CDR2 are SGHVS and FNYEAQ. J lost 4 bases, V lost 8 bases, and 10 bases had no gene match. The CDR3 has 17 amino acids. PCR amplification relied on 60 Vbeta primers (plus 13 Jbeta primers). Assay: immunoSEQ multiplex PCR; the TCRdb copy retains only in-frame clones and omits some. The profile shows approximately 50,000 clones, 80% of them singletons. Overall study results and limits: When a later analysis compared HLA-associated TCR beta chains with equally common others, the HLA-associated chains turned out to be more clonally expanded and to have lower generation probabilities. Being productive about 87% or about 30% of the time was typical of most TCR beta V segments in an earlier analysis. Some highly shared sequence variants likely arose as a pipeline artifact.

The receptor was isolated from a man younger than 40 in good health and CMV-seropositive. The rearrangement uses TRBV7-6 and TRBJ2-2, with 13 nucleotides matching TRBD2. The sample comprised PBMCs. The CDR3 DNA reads TGTGCCAGCGGAGGGACTAGCGGGGATTGGGTCACCGGGGAGCTGTTTTTT. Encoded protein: CASGGTSGDWVTGELFF.